What follows is one T cell receptor (beta chain) and its context. It lacks a known antigen. Per-base qualities were not stored, and no clone one base away is much larger. The sample's time point label, in plain terms: cycle 1 day 1 (C1D1), immediately before nivolumab initiation. Relapse after autologous stem cell transplantation had occurred in all trial patients, and cohorts A, B and C were distinguished by prior brentuximab vedotin exposure. The trial cohort comprised fewer than 65 patients with relapsed/refractory classical Hodgkin lymphoma whose best overall responses were complete response, partial response or progressive disease. In the multi-cohort phase II CheckMate 205 trial, trial patients received single-agent nivolumab. An independent review committee assessed best overall response using the 2007 International Working Group response criteria. Trial PBMCs were collected immediately before nivolumab initiation (C1D1) and during therapy at cycle 2 day 1 and cycle 4 day 1. Peripheral blood was collected in 8 mL Vacutainer Cell Preparation Tubes, from which PBMCs were isolated by centrifugation and then cryopreserved.

The data belong to a study of PD-1 blockade in classical Hodgkin lymphoma (dated by TCRdb to the early 2020s). About the study as a whole: Nivolumab dosing was 3 mg/kg intravenously every 2 weeks, continuing until either disease progression or unacceptable toxicity. A peripheral blood immune signature of response to PD-1 blockade in classical Hodgkin lymphoma was defined using TCR beta sequencing and CyTOF.

At the junction V is shortened by 6 bases and J by 4 bases, with 13 bases in between. From the germline V gene, CDR1 is SQVTM and CDR2 is ANQGSEA. The CDR3 measures 12 amino acids from cysteine to phenylalanine. The read is trimmed to its CDR3 DNA, 36 bases read in frame from base 1. Genomic DNA was extracted with the Qiagen DNeasy kit from unsorted PBMCs and from negatively selected CD4+ and CD8+ fractions. Using primers that anneal to V and J segments, immunoSEQ multiplex PCR amplified the TCR beta CDR3 regions. Amplification bias was minimized using a synthetic immune receptor repertoire, and residual bias was removed computationally after sequencing. In the authors' own workflow: Repertoire diversity was quantified as the Shannon entropy index using custom Python scripts. Unsorted, CD4+ and CD8+ repertoires were examined separately, except in combined analyses, for which CD4+ and CD8+ sequences were merged in silico. A clone was considered expanded if an increase in frequency of at least 2-fold after treatment relative to C1D1 was found, and a pseudocount of 0.5 was applied to clones undetected at baseline. Singleton clones were defined as clones with 0 or 1 copy at C1D1, and non-singleton clones were defined as clones with 2 or more copies. By matching protein sequences in sorted samples from the same patient, clones expanded in unsorted samples were annotated as CD4+, CD8+ or unknown. Wilcoxon tests on paired samples were used to test diversity changes from C1D1 to C4D1. TCRdb carries this immuneACCESS record with in-frame sequences only. Its versions omit some clonotypes, under half of them owing to an unresolved V gene in the studies checked, with the rest unexplained. Clone size and the V and J calls come from that table; the DNA yielded D and trimming. Present in this sample are almost 100,000 clones, roughly 92% of which were seen just once. The ten biggest clones cover 2.5% to 3% of the sample.

What the authors observed across the whole study: Only a single clinical trial cohort was studied, and what caused the repertoire differences, possibly disease activity or prior therapy, remained undefined. CD4+ but not CD8+ TCR diversity rose significantly by C4D1 (p=0.0027 vs p=0.16), most apparent in complete responders (p=0.02). Trial patients with a complete response had baseline diversity similar to that of newly diagnosed patients, while partial responders and progressors had significantly lower diversity. Baseline TCR diversity was reported to be lower in newly diagnosed patients than in healthy donors and to be lower still in relapsed/refractory patients. Lower diversity was observed in patients in whom nivolumab was started less than 1 year after ASCT, and these patients were excluded from later analyses so that confounding by immune reconstitution would be avoided.

This clonotype was obtained from a human donor with classical Hodgkin lymphoma. Sequenced here: peripheral blood mononuclear cells (PBMCs), sampled at baseline. The chain is encoded by TRBV29-1 joined to TRBJ2-7; TRBD1 is a possible D gene, resting on 6 matching bases. The CDR3 here reads CSVAIQGYEQYF. The DNA sequence follows: TGCAGCGTAGCGATACAGGGTTACGAGCAGTACTTC.